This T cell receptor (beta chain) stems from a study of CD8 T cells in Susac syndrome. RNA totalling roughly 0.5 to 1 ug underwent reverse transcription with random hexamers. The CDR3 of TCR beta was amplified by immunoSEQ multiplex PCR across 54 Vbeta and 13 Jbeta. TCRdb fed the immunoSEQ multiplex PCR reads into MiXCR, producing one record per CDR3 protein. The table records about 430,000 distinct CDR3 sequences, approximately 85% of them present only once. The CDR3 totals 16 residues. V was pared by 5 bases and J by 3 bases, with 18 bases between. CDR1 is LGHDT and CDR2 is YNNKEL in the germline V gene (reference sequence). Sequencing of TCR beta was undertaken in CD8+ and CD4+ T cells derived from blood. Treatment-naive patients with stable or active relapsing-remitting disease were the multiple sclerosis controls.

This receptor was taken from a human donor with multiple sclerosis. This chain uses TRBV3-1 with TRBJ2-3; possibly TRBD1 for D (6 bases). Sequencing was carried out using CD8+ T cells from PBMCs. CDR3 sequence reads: CASSYFEGVHTDTQYF. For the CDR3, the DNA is TGTGCCAGCAGCTACTTTGAGGGGGTTCATACAGATACGCAGTATTTT.